This T cell receptor beta chain was recovered during a study of T cell repertoires in cytomegalovirus infection. At the level of the study: A matching HLA type, together with CMV infection, was signaled by public TCR beta signatures. Findings and limits, study-wide: The cumulative frequency of public TCR beta families distinguished individuals who carried CMV together with the relevant HLA. There were HLA-C-restricted CMV-specific TCR beta clonotypes dominating the ex vivo response.

This clonotype was seen repeatedly, ten times or more. The antigen is unknown. CDR3 length: 14 amino acids. CDR1 MNHNS and CDR2 SASEGT come from the germline V gene. The V gene lost 6 bases and the J gene lost 2 bases, with 14 bases spanning the gap. One entry per CDR3 protein, called by TCRdb with MiXCR from the reads. The profile covers 560,000 or so distinct CDR3 sequences, with more than 15% appearing a single time and 20% to 30% taken by the ten largest. The specimen sequenced was CD8+ T cells from PBMCs. The genes are TRBV6-1 and TRBJ2-7, with a weak D call TRBD1 (6 bases). The clonotype originates from a human donor in good health (CMV status not recorded). Some clones in this sample may be carry-over from other donors' samples. CDR3 residues: CASSETGQPYEQYF. The CDR3 bases are TGTGCCAGCAGCGAAACAGGACAGCCCTACGAGCAGTACTTC.